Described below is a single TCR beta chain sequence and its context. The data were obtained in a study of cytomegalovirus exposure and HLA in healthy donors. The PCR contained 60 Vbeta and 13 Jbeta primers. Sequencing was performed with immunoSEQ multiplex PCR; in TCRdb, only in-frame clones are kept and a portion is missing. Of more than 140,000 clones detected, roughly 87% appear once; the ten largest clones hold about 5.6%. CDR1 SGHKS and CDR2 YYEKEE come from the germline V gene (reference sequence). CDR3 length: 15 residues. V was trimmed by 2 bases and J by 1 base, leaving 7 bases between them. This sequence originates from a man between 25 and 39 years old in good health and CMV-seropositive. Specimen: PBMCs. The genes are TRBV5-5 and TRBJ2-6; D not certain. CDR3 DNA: TGTGCCAGCAGCTTATTGAGATCTGGGGCCAACGTCCTGACTTTC. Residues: CASSLLRSGANVLTF.